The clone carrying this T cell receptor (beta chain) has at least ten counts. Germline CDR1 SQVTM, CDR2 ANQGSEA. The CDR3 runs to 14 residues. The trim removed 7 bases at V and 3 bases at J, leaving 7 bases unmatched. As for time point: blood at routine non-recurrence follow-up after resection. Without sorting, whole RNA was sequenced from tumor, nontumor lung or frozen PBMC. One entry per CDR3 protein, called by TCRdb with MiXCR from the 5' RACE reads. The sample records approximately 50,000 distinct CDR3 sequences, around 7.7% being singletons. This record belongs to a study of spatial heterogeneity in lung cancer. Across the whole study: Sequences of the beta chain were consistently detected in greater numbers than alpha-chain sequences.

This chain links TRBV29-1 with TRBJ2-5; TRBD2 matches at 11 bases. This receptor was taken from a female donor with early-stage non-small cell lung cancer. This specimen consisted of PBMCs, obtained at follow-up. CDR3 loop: CSGSGTSGKETQYF. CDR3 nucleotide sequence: TGCAGCGGATCCGGGACTAGCGGAAAAGAGACCCAGTACTTC.